The sequence of this T cell receptor (beta chain) was determined in a study of blood T cell repertoires in COVID-19 (dated by TCRdb to between 2020 and 2021). Context from the whole study: Samples covering the acute and convalescent phases of COVID-19 were provided by collaborators in the United States, Italy and Spain. Subjects who had been exposed to COVID-19, were actively infected with it, or had recovered from it provided the deeply sampled blood TCRbeta repertoires that made up the dataset. Samples came from the ongoing ImmuneRACE study (first 160 participants) plus 1,254 subjects from 6 global collaborators. Nearly every sample came with metadata listing a de-identified subject ID, COVID-19 status, age in years and sex. The material from the prospective study consisted of cDNA or gDNA derived from T cells, B-cell-depleted T cells, or PBMCs. The repertoires were released in a freely available public database meant as a resource for research on the immune response to SARS-CoV-2. HLA class I and class II types, where available, came from metadata supplied by the sample provider rather than from assay-based typing.

In the germline V gene (reference sequence), CDR1 corresponds to DFQATT and CDR2 to SNEGSKA. Spanning cysteine to phenylalanine, the CDR3 consists of 11 amino acids. Only the CDR3 DNA is retained, 33 bases long and in frame from the first base. The junction carries 9 bases between V and J, which are trimmed by 6 bases and 4 bases respectively. Notes on this clone: Its antigen has not been determined. Nothing much larger sits one base from this clone, and base qualities are not available.

Results and caveats for the whole study, not just this receptor: The quantity of clinical and demographic metadata differed by source and by participant and was supplied without curation.

Whole blood was collected in K2EDTA tubes by collaborating institutions according to the institutions' own protocols. Collaborator samples were shipped for TCRbeta analysis as frozen whole blood, isolated PBMCs, or DNA extracted from either sample type. The immunoSEQ Assay, a bias-controlled multiplex PCR, was used to amplify TCRbeta CDR3 regions from genomic DNA. The authors' analysis ran thus. Nucleated cell counts per sample were estimated from amplification of reference gene primers within the assay. To quantify the absolute abundance of each unique TCRbeta CDR3 rearrangement, sequence reads were collapsed and filtered. Productive Simpson clonality was computed per sample as the square root of Simpson's diversity index over productive rearrangements. The table was pulled from immuneACCESS by TCRdb, which kept in-frame rearrangements only. Such tables lose some clones; where checked, under half of the loss comes from unresolved V genes, and the rest has no known cause. That table furnishes V, J and clone size, whereas the DNA furnished D and trimming. The sample has about 170,000 clones on record, approximately 92% of them singletons. Together, the top ten hold roughly 5% of the sample.

The chain is encoded by TRBV20-1 joined to TRBJ1-2; the best D guess is TRBD1, with 6 bases matching. Sequenced material: peripheral blood. The sequence was collected from a woman aged 50 to 60 with acute or convalescent COVID-19. The sequence in DNA is TGCAGTGCCAAGGGGGTCTATGGCTACACCTTC. It is translated as CSAKGVYGYTF.